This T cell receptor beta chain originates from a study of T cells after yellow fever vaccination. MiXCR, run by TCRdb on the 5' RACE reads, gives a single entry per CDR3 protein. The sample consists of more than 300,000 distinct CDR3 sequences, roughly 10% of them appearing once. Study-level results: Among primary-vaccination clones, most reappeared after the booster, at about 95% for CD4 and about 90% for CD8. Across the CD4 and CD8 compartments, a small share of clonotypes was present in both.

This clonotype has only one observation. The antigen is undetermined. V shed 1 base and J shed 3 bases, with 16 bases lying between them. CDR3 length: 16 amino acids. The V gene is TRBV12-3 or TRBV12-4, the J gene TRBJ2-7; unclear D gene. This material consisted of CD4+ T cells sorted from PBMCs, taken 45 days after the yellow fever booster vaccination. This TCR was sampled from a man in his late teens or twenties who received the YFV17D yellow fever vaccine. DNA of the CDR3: TGTGCCAGCAGTTTAGGTTCCTGGGTAGCAGGCTACGAGCAGTACTTC. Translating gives CASSLGSWVAGYEQYF.